The 9 T cell receptor beta chains below come from one sample, sequenced in a study of blood T cells in healthy people across ages. Alongside a J-beta primer mix, a sample-barcoded 5' primer served in a second PCR lasting about 7 to 11 cycles. From the 5' RACE reads, TCRdb called clonotypes with MiXCR, one entry per CDR3 protein. The data hold over 1.5 million distinct CDR3 sequences, with around 48% observed a single time. Sequenced material: blood. The receptors here all came from a middle-aged woman in good health.

The chain couples TRBV7-2 to TRBJ1-2; a possible D gene is TRBD1 (5 bases). Between the trimmed V and J ends, which lost 5 bases and 2 bases, there was a span of 15 bases. Germline-derived CDR1 and CDR2 are SGHTA and FQGNSA. The CDR3 is 15 residues long. The CDR3 DNA reads as TGTGCCAGCAGCCCCACGGCGGGGCGAAACTATGGCTACACCTTC. This translates into CASSPTAGRNYGYTF.

This rearrangement joins TRBV7-9 to TRBJ2-3, with 10 bases lining up with TRBD2. The germline CDR1 and CDR2 sequences are SEHNR and FQNEAQ (reference sequence). The junction had 4 bases not matched to a gene; V was cut back by 1 base and J by 0 bases. CDR3 length: 17 amino acids. The CDR3 here is CASSLGTSGPSTDTQYF. CDR3 sequence (DNA): TGTGCCAGCAGCTTAGGGACTAGCGGCCCCAGCACAGATACGCAGTATTTT.

V is TRBV12-3 or TRBV12-4 and J is TRBJ2-1, with 9 bases fitting TRBD2. This CDR3 spans 18 amino acids. The junction had 12 bases not matched to a gene; V was cut back by 5 bases and J by 1 base. The CDR3 loop is CASSQAGGGLRSYNEQFF. CDR3 coding DNA: TGTGCCAGCAGTCAAGCGGGGGGAGGGCTAAGGTCCTACAATGAGCAGTTCTTC.

CDR3 bases: TGTGCCAGCAGTCCCACCCGCCAGGGGAGCAACATTCAGTACTTC. It codes for CASSPTRQGSNIQYF. This chain uses TRBV12-3 or TRBV12-4 with TRBJ2-4, with D tentatively TRBD1 (6 bases). The CDR3 consists of 15 residues. Deletions cut 5 bases from V and 7 bases from J, with 18 bases between.

Concerning this clonotype itself: This clone may be a read error of a much larger clone one base away. The chain joins TRBV6-5 to TRBJ2-1, with 12 nucleotides matching TRBD2. V gave up 5 bases and J gave up 13 bases; unmatched junction bases: 12. The CDR3 length is 15 residues. Germline assignment: CDR1 MNHEY and CDR2 SVGAGI. The CDR3 loop reads CASSQRLAGAETQFF. CDR3 bases: TGTGCCAGCAGTCAACGACTAGCGGGGGCGGAGACCCAGTTCTTC.

This clonotype was seen more than once but under ten times. The rearrangement links TRBV7-2 to TRBJ1-2; TRBD1 matches at 9 bases. The CDR3 spans 18 residues. The germline CDR1 and CDR2 sequences are SGHTA and FQGNSA. The ends lost 4 bases at V and 0 bases at J; junction bases unmatched: 12. Written as DNA, the CDR3 is TGTGCCAGCAGCTCCCGGGACAGGGATTTCCCCACTAACTATGGCTACACCTTC. Amino acids: CASSSRDRDFPTNYGYTF.

Turning to this clonotype: One base away lies a much larger clone, so this may be a sequencing read error. The J gene is TRBJ1-1, the V gene TRBV4-1; 7 nucleotides match TRBD1. The CDR3 is made up of 15 amino acids. CDR1 is MGHRA and CDR2 is YSYEKL in the germline V gene. CDR3 sequence: CGSSAPSTGRTEAFF. In DNA form, the CDR3 reads TGCGGCAGCAGCGCACCCTCGACAGGGCGGACTGAAGCTTTCTTT.

The rearrangement links TRBV7-8 to TRBJ2-3; D perhaps matches TRBD1 (6 bases). This CDR3 is built from 17 residues. The germline V and J ends were trimmed by 6 bases and 1 base, with 20 bases remaining between them. Germline V gene lookup returns CDR1 SGHVS and CDR2 FQNEAQ. The CDR3 bases are TGTGCCAGCAGTTTCTCGGCTACAGGGCCGGGCACAGATACGCAGTATTTT. This codes for CASSFSATGPGTDTQYF.

This clonotype was observed a single time. This chain joins TRBV15 and TRBJ2-1; D possibly corresponds to TRBD1 (6 bases). Germline V gene lookup returns CDR1 LNHNV and CDR2 YYDKDF (reference sequence). The CDR3 has 15 amino acids. V lost 5 bases, J lost 5 bases, and 16 bases lay in between. CDR3 protein: CATSGRQDTNNEQFF. In nucleotides, the CDR3 is TGTGCCACCAGCGGACGACAGGACACCAACAATGAGCAGTTCTTC.